These 16 T cell receptor beta chains came from one sample sequenced in a study of OX40 agonist ivuxolimab in advanced cancers. The library was prepared using the immunoSEQ multiplex PCR assay. TCRdb's version of the immuneACCESS table is confined to in-frame rearrangements and falls short of the full clone set. An unresolved V gene accounts for under half of the shortfall where checked; the remainder is of unknown origin. In this sample the table shows about 59,000 clones, 87% of which occur a single time. 0.3% to 0.45% of the sample comes from the top ten. The sequencing here drew on CD4+ or CD8+ T cells sorted from blood, taken in a trial of the OX40 agonist ivuxolimab. The receptors derive from an adult with an advanced solid tumor such as melanoma, head and neck, liver or kidney cancer.

The chain uses TRBV18 and TRBJ2-3; 15 nucleotides align to TRBD2. Trimming at V came to 3 bases and at J to 5 bases, leaving 6 bases not matched to a gene. The CDR3 consists of 17 residues. Germline loops: CDR1 KGHSH, CDR2 LQKENI. CDR3 DNA sequence: TGTGCCAGCTCACCTAGGACTAGCGGGAGGGCTGGAGATACGCAGTATTTT. Protein sequence: CASSPRTSGRAGDTQYF.

This chain joins TRBV2 and TRBJ2-3, with D perhaps matching TRBD1 (6 bases). CDR1 is SNHLY and CDR2 is FYNNEI in the germline V gene. V was clipped by 5 bases and J by 0 bases, with 9 bases between them. This CDR3 region has 14 residues. The CDR3 loop is CASSFRGSTDTQYF. DNA for the CDR3: TGTGCCAGCAGTTTTAGGGGGAGCACAGATACGCAGTATTTT.

The chain employs TRBV6-5 and TRBJ1-1; 8 nucleotides align to TRBD1. The length of the CDR3 is 14 residues. Unmatched junction bases numbered 3, after V lost 5 bases and J lost 1 base. CDR1 is MNHEY, CDR2 SVGAGI, per germline. CDR3 sequence reads: CASSRDRTNTEAFF. The CDR3 DNA reads TGTGCCAGCAGTCGGGACAGGACGAACACTGAAGCTTTCTTT.

V is TRBV7-2 and J is TRBJ1-1; D is unresolved. V was shortened by 1 base and J by 0 bases, with 15 bases between the two germline ends. The CDR3 totals 17 residues. Germline values: CDR1 SGHTA, CDR2 FQGNSA. The CDR3 protein is CASSLVSPRGMNTEAFF. CDR3 DNA: TGTGCCAGCAGCTTAGTGTCGCCACGGGGAATGAACACTGAAGCTTTCTTT.

V is TRBV30 and J is TRBJ2-7; TRBD1 might be the D (6 bases). This CDR3 spans 15 amino acids. CDR1 is GTSNPN, CDR2 SVGIG, per germline (reference sequence). The ends were cut back, 1 base at V and 7 bases at J, with 20 bases in the middle. DNA for the CDR3: TGTGCCTGGAGTGCCTCGGACAGAACTACGATGGAGCAGTACTTC. Its protein product is CAWSASDRTTMEQYF.

A single count supports this clone. The CDR3 coding sequence is TGTGCCAGCTCACCAGAGGGCGATAACTATGGCTACACCTTC. It is translated as CASSPEGDNYGYTF. The V gene is TRBV18, the J gene TRBJ1-2; D is uncertain. The V end was cut by 2 bases, the J end by 1 base, with 8 bases between. CDR3 length: 14 residues. Germline CDR1 reads KGHSH; CDR2 reads LQKENI.

The rearrangement joins TRBV18 to TRBJ2-5; 8 bases are a match to TRBD1. This CDR3 contains 13 residues. The germline V gene encodes CDR1 KGHSH and CDR2 LQKENI. Trimming took 2 bases from V and 5 from J; bases not matched to a gene: 1. The CDR3 nucleotides read TGTGCCAGCTCACCAGGACAGGGTGAGACCCAGTACTTC. Amino acids: CASSPGQGETQYF.

The chain is built from TRBV7-9 and TRBJ1-1; 7 bases match TRBD1. CDR1 is SEHNR, CDR2 FQNEAQ, per germline (reference sequence). This CDR3 comprises 19 residues. V was pared by 5 bases and J by 3 bases, with 21 bases of the junction left unmatched. The CDR3 region is CASSETGSLAQKWDTEAFF. The DNA for the CDR3 is TGTGCCAGCAGCGAGACAGGGTCGCTTGCACAAAAGTGGGACACTGAAGCTTTCTTT. Full variable domain (remainder filled in from reference TRBV7-9 and TRBJ1-1): DTGVSQNPRHKITKRGQNVTFRCDPISEHNRLYWYRQTLGQGPEFLTYFQNEAQLEKSRLLSDRFSAERPKGSFSTLEIQRTEQGDSAMYLCASSETGSLAQKWDTEAFFGQGTRLTVV.

The chain is built from TRBV18 and TRBJ2-1; D is unresolved. V dropped 3 bases and J dropped 4 bases, with 16 bases sitting between them. The CDR3 is 16 residues long. CDR1 and CDR2 from the germline V gene are KGHSH and LQKENI. The CDR3 loop reads CASSPPISLSYNEQFF. CDR3 coding DNA: TGTGCCAGCTCACCCCCCATAAGCCTCTCTTACAATGAGCAGTTCTTC.

V usage is TRBV10-3 and J usage is TRBJ1-3; 8 bases map to TRBD1. V lost 8 bases to trimming and J lost 1 base; unmatched junction nucleotides: 13. The germline gives CDR1 ENHRY, CDR2 SYGVKD. The CDR3 is 17 amino acids. CDR3 sequence: CAIRQGTSRESGNTIYF. The CDR3 bases are TGTGCCATCCGACAGGGGACATCAAGGGAGTCTGGAAACACCATATATTTT.

The chain has TRBV2 and TRBJ2-5; D remains ambiguous. This CDR3 comprises 13 residues. Germline V lookup: CDR1 SNHLY, CDR2 FYNNEI. With 5 bases removed from V and 5 bases from J, the gap between germline ends came to 12 bases. In nucleotides, the CDR3 is TGTGCCAGCAGTTCCCCCAGTCGGGAGACCCAGTACTTC. Protein sequence: CASSSPSRETQYF. The full variable domain, completed using reference TRBV2 and TRBJ2-5, is EPEVTQTPSHQVTQMGQEVILRCVPISNHLYFYWYRQILGQKVEFLVSFYNNEISEKSEIFDDQFSVERPDGSNFTLKIRSTKLEDSAMYFCASSSPSRETQYFGPGTRLLVL.

The V gene is TRBV10-3, the J gene TRBJ2-5; possibly TRBD1 for D (7 bases). CDR1 and CDR2 from the germline V gene are ENHRY and SYGVKD. Trimming stripped 3 bases from V and 3 bases from J, with 11 bases between. The CDR3 has 14 residues. The CDR3 sequence is CAISEGRGEETQYF. CDR3 coding DNA: TGTGCCATCAGTGAAGGCAGGGGGGAAGAGACCCAGTACTTC.

The chain recombines TRBV15 with TRBJ1-6, with a possible D match to TRBD1 (5 bases). V gave up 3 bases and J gave up 6 bases, with 21 bases separating them. Germline V CDR1 and CDR2: LNHNV, YYDKDF (reference sequence). The CDR3 loop spans 18 amino acids. The CDR3 here is CATSRGGIAATTNSPLHF. CDR3 in DNA: TGTGCCACCAGCAGGGGGGGAATCGCCGCCACGACTAATTCACCCCTCCACTTT.

The chain uses TRBV6-6 and TRBJ2-2; either TRBD1 or TRBD2 may fit D (5 bases each). Trimming removed 6 bases from V and 4 bases from J, with 15 bases in between. Germline V gives CDR1 MNHNY, CDR2 SVGAGI (reference sequence). The CDR3 totals 15 residues. CDR3 sequence reads: CASSRGTLATGELFF. The CDR3 DNA is TGTGCCAGCAGCCGAGGGACGTTGGCCACCGGGGAGCTGTTTTTT.

In DNA form, the CDR3 reads TGTGCTTCAGTGGGGCCCGTGTATGGCTACACCTTC. This encodes CASVGPVYGYTF. This chain links TRBV28 with TRBJ1-2, with a possible D match to TRBD1 (5 bases). The length of the CDR3 is 12 residues. Per germline, CDR1 MDHEN and CDR2 SYDVKM.

The chain couples TRBV6-1 to TRBJ1-5, with D uncertain. Germline CDR1 MNHNS, CDR2 SASEGT. V lost 6 bases and J 0 bases, leaving 6 bases between the germline ends. The CDR3 spans 13 residues. Here the CDR3 reads CASRTNSNQPQHF. The CDR3 nucleotides are TGTGCCAGCAGGACAAATAGCAATCAGCCCCAGCATTTT.